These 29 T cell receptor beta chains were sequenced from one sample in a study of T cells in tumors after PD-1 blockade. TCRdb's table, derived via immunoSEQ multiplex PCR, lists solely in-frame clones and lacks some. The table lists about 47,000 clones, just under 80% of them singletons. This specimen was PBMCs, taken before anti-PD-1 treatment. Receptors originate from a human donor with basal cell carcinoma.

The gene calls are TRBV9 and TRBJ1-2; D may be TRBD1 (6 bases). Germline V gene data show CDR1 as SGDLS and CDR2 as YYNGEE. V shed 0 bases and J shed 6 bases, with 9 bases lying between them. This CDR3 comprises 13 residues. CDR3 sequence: CASSVDRAHGYTF. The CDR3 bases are TGTGCCAGCAGCGTAGACAGGGCGCATGGCTACACCTTC.

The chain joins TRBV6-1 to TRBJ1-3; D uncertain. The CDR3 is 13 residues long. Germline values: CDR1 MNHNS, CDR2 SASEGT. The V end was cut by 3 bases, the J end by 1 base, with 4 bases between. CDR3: CASSDVSGNTIYF. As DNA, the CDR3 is TGTGCCAGCAGTGATGTTTCTGGAAACACCATATATTTT.

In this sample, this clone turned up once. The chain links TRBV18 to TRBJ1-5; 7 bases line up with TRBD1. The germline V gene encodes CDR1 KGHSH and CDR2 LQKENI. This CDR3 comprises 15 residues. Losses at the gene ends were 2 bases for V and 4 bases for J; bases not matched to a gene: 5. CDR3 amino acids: CASSPGGQPNQPQHF. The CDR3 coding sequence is TGTGCCAGCTCACCAGGGGGACAGCCGAATCAGCCCCAGCATTTT.

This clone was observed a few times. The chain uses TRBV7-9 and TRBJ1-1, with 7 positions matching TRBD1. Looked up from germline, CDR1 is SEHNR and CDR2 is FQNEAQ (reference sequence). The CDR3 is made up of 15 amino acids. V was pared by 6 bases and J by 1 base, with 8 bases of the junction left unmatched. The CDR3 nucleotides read TGTGCCAGCAGTTTCTCGGACAGGAGGAACACTGAAGCTTTCTTT. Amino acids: CASSFSDRRNTEAFF.

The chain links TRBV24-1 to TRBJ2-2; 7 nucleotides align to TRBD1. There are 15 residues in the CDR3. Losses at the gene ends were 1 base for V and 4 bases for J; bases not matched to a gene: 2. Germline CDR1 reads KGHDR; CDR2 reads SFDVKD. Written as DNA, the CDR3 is TGTGCCACCAGTGATTTCTCAGGGGGCACCGGGGAGCTGTTTTTT. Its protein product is CATSDFSGGTGELFF.

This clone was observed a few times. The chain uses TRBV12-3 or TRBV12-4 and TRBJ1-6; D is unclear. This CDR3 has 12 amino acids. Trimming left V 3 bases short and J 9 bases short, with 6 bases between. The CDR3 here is CASSFAPSPLHF. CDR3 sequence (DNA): TGTGCCAGCAGTTTTGCCCCTTCACCCCTCCACTTT.

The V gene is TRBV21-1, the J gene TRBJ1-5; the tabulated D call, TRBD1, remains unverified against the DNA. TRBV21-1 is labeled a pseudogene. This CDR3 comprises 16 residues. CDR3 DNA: TGTGCCAGCAGCAAAGTGGGACAGGAAAGCAATCAGCCCCAGCATTTT. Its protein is CASSKVGQESNQPQHF.

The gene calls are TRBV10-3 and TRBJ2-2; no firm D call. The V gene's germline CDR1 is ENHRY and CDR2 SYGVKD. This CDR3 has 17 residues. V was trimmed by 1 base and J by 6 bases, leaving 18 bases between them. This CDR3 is CAISELSWASVAGELFF. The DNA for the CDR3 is TGTGCCATCAGTGAGTTATCTTGGGCGTCGGTCGCCGGGGAGCTGTTTTTT.

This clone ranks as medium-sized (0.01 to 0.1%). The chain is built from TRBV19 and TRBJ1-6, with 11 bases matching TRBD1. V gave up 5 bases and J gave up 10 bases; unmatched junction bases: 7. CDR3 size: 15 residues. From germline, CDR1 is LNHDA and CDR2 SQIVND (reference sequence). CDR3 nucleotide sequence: TGTGCCAGTAGTCTCCGGACAGGGGGCTGGTCACCCCTCCACTTT. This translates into CASSLRTGGWSPLHF.

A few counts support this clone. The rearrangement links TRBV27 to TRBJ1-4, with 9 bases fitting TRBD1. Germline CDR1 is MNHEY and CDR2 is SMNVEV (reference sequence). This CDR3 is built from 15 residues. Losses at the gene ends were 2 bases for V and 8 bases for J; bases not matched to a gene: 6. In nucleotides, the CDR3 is TGTGCCAGCAGTTTAATGGGGACAGGGAAAGAAAAACTGTTTTTT. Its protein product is CASSLMGTGKEKLFF.

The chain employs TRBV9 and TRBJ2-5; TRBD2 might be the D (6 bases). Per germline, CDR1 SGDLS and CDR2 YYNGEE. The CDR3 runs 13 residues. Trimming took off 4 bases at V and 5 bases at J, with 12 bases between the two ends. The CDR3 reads CASSTGTWETQYF. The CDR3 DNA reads TGTGCCAGCAGCACCGGGACTTGGGAGACCCAGTACTTC. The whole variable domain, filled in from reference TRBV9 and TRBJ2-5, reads DSGVTQTPKHLITATGQRVTLRCSPRSGDLSVYWYQQSLDQGLQFLIQYYNGEERAKGNILERFSAQQFPDLHSELNLSSLELGDSALYFCASSTGTWETQYFGPGTRLLVL.

In nucleotides, the CDR3 is TGTGCCATCAGTAAGGGACAGGGGGTTTCCGGGGAGCTGTTTTTT. Translation: CAISKGQGVSGELFF. The rearrangement links TRBV10-3 to TRBJ2-2; 11 nucleotides agree with TRBD1. The V segment lost 5 bases and the J segment 6 bases; nucleotides outside the gene matches: 5. The CDR3 extends over 15 amino acids. Germline CDR1 is ENHRY and CDR2 is SYGVKD.

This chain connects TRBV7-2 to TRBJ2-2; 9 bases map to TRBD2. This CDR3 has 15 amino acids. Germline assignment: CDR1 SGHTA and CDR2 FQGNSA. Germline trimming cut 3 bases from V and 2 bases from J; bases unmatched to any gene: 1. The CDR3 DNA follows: TGTGCCAGCAGCTTTAGCGGGAGTAACACCGGGGAGCTGTTTTTT. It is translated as CASSFSGSNTGELFF.

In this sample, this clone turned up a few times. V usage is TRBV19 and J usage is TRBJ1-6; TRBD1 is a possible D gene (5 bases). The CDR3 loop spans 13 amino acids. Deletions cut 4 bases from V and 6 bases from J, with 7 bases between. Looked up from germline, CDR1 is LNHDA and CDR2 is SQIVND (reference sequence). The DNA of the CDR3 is TGTGCCAGTAGTACGAGGGGTAATTCACCCCTCCACTTT. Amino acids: CASSTRGNSPLHF.

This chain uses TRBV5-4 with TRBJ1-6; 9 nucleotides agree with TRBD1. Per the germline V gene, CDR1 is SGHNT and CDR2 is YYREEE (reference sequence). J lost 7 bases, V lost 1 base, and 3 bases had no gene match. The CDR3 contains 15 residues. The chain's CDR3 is CASSLTGGKNSPLHF. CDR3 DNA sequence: TGTGCCAGCAGCTTGACAGGGGGCAAAAATTCACCCCTCCACTTT.

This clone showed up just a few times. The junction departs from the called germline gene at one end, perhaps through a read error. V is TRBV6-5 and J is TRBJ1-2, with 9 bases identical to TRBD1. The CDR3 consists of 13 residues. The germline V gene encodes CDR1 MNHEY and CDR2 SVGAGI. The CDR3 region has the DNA TGTGCCAGCAGTTACTCGGGACAGGGCTCGGGAAACTTC. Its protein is CASSYSGQGSGNF.

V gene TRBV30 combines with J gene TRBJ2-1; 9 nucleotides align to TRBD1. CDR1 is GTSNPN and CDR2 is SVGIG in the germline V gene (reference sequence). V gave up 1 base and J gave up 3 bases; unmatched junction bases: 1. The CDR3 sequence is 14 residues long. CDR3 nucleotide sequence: TGTGCCTGGAGTGGACAGGGGGACTACAATGAGCAGTTCTTC. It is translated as CAWSGQGDYNEQFF.

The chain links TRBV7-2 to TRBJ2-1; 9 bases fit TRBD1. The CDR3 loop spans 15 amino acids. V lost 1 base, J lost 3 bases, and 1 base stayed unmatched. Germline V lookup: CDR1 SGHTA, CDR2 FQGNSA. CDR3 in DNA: TGTGCCAGCAGCTTAGGGACAGGGGTCTACAATGAGCAGTTCTTC. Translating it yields CASSLGTGVYNEQFF.

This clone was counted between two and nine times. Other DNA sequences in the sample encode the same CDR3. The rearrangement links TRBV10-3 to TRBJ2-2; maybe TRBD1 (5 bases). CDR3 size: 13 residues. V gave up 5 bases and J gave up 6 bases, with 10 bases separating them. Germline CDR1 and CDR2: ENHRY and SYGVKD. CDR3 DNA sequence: TGTGCCATCAGTCAGGGTGGCGCCGGGGAGCTGTTTTTT. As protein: CAISQGGAGELFF.

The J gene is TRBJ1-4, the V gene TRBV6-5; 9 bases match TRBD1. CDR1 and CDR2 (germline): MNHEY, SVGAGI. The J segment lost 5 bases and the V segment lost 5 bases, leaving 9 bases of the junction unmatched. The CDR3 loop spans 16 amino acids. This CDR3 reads CASSNYTGTGNEKLFF. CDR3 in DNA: TGTGCCAGCAGTAACTATACCGGGACAGGGAATGAAAAACTGTTTTTT.

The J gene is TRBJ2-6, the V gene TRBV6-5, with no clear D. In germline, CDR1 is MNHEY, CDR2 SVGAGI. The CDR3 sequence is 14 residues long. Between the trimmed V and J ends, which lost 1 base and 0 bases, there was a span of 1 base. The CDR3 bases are TGTGCCAGCAGTTACTTCTCTGGGGCCAACGTCCTGACTTTC. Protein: CASSYFSGANVLTF.

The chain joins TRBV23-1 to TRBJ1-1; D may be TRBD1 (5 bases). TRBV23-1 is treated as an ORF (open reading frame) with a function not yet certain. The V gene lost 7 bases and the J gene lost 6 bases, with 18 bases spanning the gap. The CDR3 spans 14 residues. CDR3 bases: TGCGCCAGCATAGGACCCACGGGAGGGGCTGAAGCTTTCTTT. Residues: CASIGPTGGAEAFF.

CDR3: CASSLRFRETQYF. CDR3 nucleotide sequence: TGTGCCAGCAGCTTAAGGTTTAGGGAGACCCAGTACTTC. This chain uses TRBV7-2 with TRBJ2-5; D gene ambiguous. Per germline, CDR1 SGHTA and CDR2 FQGNSA. V lost 2 bases and J lost 5, with 9 bases in between. The CDR3 sequence is 13 residues long.

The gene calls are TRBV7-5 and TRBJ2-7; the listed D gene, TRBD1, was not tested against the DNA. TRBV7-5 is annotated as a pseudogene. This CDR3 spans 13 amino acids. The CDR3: CARSLNRTHEQYF. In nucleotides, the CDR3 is TGTGCCAGAAGCTTAAACAGGACGCACGAGCAGTACTTC.

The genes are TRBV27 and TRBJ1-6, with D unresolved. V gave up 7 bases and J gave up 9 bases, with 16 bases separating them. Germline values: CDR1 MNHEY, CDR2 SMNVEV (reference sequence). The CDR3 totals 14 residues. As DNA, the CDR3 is TGTGCCAGCAACGACCTCGCGGGTGTTTCACCCCTCCACTTT. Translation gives CASNDLAGVSPLHF.

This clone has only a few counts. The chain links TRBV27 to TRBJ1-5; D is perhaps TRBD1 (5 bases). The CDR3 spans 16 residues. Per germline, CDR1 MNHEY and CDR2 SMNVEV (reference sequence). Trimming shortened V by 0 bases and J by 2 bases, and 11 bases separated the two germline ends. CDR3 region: CASSLSAGYGNQPQHF. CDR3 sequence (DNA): TGTGCCAGCAGTTTATCGGCAGGGTATGGCAATCAGCCCCAGCATTTT.

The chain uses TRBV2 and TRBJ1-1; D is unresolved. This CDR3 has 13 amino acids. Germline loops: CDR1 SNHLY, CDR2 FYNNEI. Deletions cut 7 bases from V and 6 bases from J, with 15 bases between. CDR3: CASIRAREAEAFF. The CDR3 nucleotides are TGTGCCAGCATTCGGGCACGGGAAGCTGAAGCTTTCTTT.

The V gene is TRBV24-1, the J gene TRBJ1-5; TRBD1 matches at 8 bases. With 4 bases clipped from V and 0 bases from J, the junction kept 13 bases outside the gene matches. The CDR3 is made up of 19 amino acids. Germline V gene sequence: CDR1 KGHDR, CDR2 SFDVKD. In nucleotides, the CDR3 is TGTGCCACCAGTGACAATAGACAGGGGCAGGGGTATAGCAATCAGCCCCAGCATTTT. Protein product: CATSDNRQGQGYSNQPQHF.

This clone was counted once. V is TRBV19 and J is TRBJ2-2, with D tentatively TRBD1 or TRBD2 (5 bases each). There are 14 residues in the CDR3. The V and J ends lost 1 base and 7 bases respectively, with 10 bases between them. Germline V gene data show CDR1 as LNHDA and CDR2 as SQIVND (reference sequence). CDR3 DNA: TGTGCCAGTAGTATAGGAGGGACGGGCGGGGAGCTGTTTTTT. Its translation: CASSIGGTGGELFF.